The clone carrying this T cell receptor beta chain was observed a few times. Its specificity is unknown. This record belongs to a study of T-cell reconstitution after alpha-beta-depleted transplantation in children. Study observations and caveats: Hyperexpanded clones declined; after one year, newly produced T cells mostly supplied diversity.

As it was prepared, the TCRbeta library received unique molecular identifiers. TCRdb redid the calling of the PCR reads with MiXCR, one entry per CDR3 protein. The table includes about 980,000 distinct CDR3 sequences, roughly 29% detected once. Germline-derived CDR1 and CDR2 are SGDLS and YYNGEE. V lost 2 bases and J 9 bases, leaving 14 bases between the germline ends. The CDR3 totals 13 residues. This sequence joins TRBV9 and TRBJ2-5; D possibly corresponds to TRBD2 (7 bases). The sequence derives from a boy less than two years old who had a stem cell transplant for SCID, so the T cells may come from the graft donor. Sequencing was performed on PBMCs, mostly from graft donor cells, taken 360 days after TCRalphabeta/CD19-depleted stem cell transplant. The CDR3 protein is CASSVGGGSPQYF. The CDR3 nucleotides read TGTGCCAGCAGCGTTGGGGGGGGCAGTCCCCAGTACTTC.